Following are 27 T cell receptor beta chains from one sample sequenced in a study of T cell changes during pregnancy in multiple sclerosis. Measured with immunoSEQ multiplex PCR; TCRdb has only the in-frame clones, and not every one. The profile shows about 42,000 clones, around 96% of them singletons. This sample comprised peripheral blood, obtained in the second trimester of pregnancy. The source is a female donor with multiple sclerosis, enrolled in a pregnancy study.

Here the CDR3 reads CAISEQGSREQYF. The CDR3 DNA sequence: TGTGCCATCAGTGAACAGGGGTCCCGCGAGCAGTACTTC. The chain joins TRBV10-3 to TRBJ2-7; the match to TRBD1 covers 7 bases. J was trimmed by 6 bases and V by 3 bases; bases with no gene match: 5. The CDR3 totals 13 residues. Looked up from germline, CDR1 is ENHRY and CDR2 is SYGVKD.

The chain has TRBV28 and TRBJ1-5, with D unclear. The CDR3 spans 12 residues. Germline loops: CDR1 MDHEN, CDR2 SYDVKM. V was cut by 4 bases and J by 10 bases, with 11 bases left in between. Here the CDR3 DNA reads TGTGCCAGCAGTTATCTAGACCGACCCCAGCATTTT. Protein sequence: CASSYLDRPQHF. The full variable domain, rest sourced from reference TRBV28 and TRBJ1-5, is DVKVTQSSRYLVKRTGEKVFLECVQDMDHENMFWYRQDPGLGLRLIYFSYDVKMKEKGDIPEGYSVSREKKERFSLILESASTNQTSMYLCASSYLDRPQHFGDGTRLSIL.

The V gene is TRBV4-2, the J gene TRBJ2-3; 9 bases align to TRBD2. The germline gives CDR1 LGHNA, CDR2 YNFKEQ. CDR3 size: 17 residues. After removal of 4 bases from V and 1 base from J, the junction contained 9 bases not matched to a gene. The CDR3 DNA reads TGTGCCAGCAGCCCGGGGGGGACTAGCAGGGGCACAGATACGCAGTATTTT. Translating gives CASSPGGTSRGTDTQYF.

V usage is TRBV9 and J usage is TRBJ2-2; tentative D call: TRBD2 (7 bases). The V end was cut by 0 bases, the J end by 7 bases, with 13 bases between. Germline CDR1 is SGDLS and CDR2 is YYNGEE. The CDR3 totals 15 residues. The DNA for the CDR3 is TGTGCCAGCAGCGTAGTGGGGGGGGCCAGCGGGGAGCTGTTTTTT. It codes for CASSVVGGASGELFF.

This chain links TRBV5-8 with TRBJ2-1; TRBD2 agrees at 11 bases. The J segment lost 3 bases and the V segment lost 5 bases, leaving 4 bases of the junction unmatched. The CDR3 contains 15 residues. Per the germline V gene, CDR1 is SGHTS and CDR2 is YDEGEE. CDR3 sequence reads: CASSEGLAVYNEQFF. The CDR3 nucleotides are TGTGCCAGCAGTGAGGGACTAGCGGTCTACAATGAGCAGTTCTTC. The whole variable domain, remainder taken from reference TRBV5-8 and TRBJ2-1, is EAGVTQSPTHLIKTRGQQATLRCSPISGHTSVYWYQQALGLGLQFLLWYDEGEERNRGNFPPRFSGRQFPNYSSELNVNALELEDSALYLCASSEGLAVYNEQFFGPGTRLTVL.

This clone was recorded only once. The chain employs TRBV7-3 and TRBJ1-1; the D is unclear. Trimming stripped 3 bases from V and 3 bases from J, with 8 bases between. The CDR3 extends over 13 amino acids. Germline V gene data show CDR1 as SGHTA and CDR2 as FQGTGA. The CDR3 loop reads CASSFREYTEAFF. The CDR3 nucleotides read TGTGCCAGCAGCTTTAGAGAGTACACTGAAGCTTTCTTT.

The genes are TRBV28 and TRBJ2-5; 8 nucleotides agree with TRBD2. The DNA end is a closer match to TRBJ2-7, so the J assignment may be wrong. Germline V gene sequence: CDR1 MDHEN, CDR2 SYDVKM. This CDR3 is 18 amino acids long. The CDR3 sequence: CASSLGLAGLKSSYEQYF. The CDR3 region has the DNA TGTGCCAGCAGTTTAGGTCTAGCGGGCCTTAAGAGCTCCTACGAGCAGTACTTC.

The chain has TRBV19 and TRBJ2-5, with D maybe TRBD2 (5 bases). This CDR3 is 14 amino acids long. Germline CDR1 is LNHDA and CDR2 is SQIVND (reference sequence). The ends were cut back, 5 bases at V and 5 bases at J, with 15 bases in the middle. CDR3 in amino acids: CASSRGSTSETQYF. The CDR3 DNA is TGTGCCAGTAGTCGGGGTAGTACGTCGGAGACCCAGTACTTC.

The rearrangement joins TRBV19 to TRBJ2-4; 7 bases agree with TRBD2. Germline CDR1 and CDR2: LNHDA and SQIVND (reference sequence). The length of the CDR3 is 16 residues. After removal of 3 bases from V and 0 bases from J, the junction contained 5 bases not matched to a gene. The DNA of the CDR3 is TGTGCCAGTAGTATTGGGGAGGGAGTAGCCAAAAACATTCAGTACTTC. Its protein product is CASSIGEGVAKNIQYF.

The gene calls are TRBV6-5 and TRBJ1-3; 7 bases fit TRBD1. V dropped 2 bases and J dropped 0; count of bases not matched to a gene: 4. The CDR3 is made up of 16 amino acids. Germline V gene sequence: CDR1 MNHEY, CDR2 SVGAGI. DNA for the CDR3: TGTGCCAGCAGTTACCGACAGGGCTTCTCTGGAAACACCATATATTTT. This translates into CASSYRQGFSGNTIYF.

This clone has a handful of counts. The V gene is TRBV29-1, the J gene TRBJ1-1; D not resolved. CDR3 length: 11 amino acids. Germline V gives CDR1 SQVTM, CDR2 ANQGSEA. V was shortened by 1 base and J by 4 bases, with 4 bases between the two germline ends. As DNA, the CDR3 is TGCAGCGTTGAAGCTTCCACTGAAGCTTTCTTT. This gives the protein CSVEASTEAFF.

The chain uses TRBV9 and TRBJ2-3; 9 nucleotides align to TRBD2. CDR3 length: 15 residues. The germline V gene has CDR1 SGDLS and CDR2 YYNGEE. After removal of 2 bases from V and 3 bases from J, the junction contained 4 bases not matched to a gene. The CDR3: CASSVAGGRTDTQYF. In DNA, the CDR3 is TGTGCCAGCAGCGTTGCGGGGGGGCGGACAGATACGCAGTATTTT.

The chain links TRBV7-3 to TRBJ1-2; the match to TRBD1 covers 8 bases. Germline V lookup: CDR1 SGHTA, CDR2 FQGTGA. V trimming: 3 bases; J trimming: 7 bases; junction bases outside the gene matches: 4. This CDR3 has 13 residues. CDR3 DNA: TGTGCCAGCAGCTTGGACAGGGCCTCTGGCTACACCTTC. Translating it yields CASSLDRASGYTF.

The chain uses TRBV27 and TRBJ1-1; the D gene is possibly TRBD1 (6 bases). Germline assignment: CDR1 MNHEY and CDR2 SMNVEV (reference sequence). The CDR3 consists of 14 residues. The V and J ends lost 9 bases and 1 base respectively, with 15 bases between them. This CDR3 reads CASKGGGSNTEAFF. The CDR3 DNA sequence: TGTGCCAGTAAGGGGGGGGGCTCGAACACTGAAGCTTTCTTT.

The V call is TRBV28, the J call TRBJ2-4; 10 bases map to TRBD2. This CDR3 contains 13 residues. Per germline, CDR1 MDHEN and CDR2 SYDVKM. V gave up 1 base and J gave up 12 bases; unmatched junction bases: 3. The CDR3 protein is CASSLLLAGPQYF. DNA for the CDR3: TGTGCCAGCAGTTTATTACTAGCGGGGCCTCAGTACTTC.

The chain uses TRBV7-9 and TRBJ1-5; unclear D gene. V was shortened by 1 base and J by 7 bases, with 11 bases between the two germline ends. The CDR3 is made up of 14 amino acids. Per the germline V gene, CDR1 is SEHNR and CDR2 is FQNEAQ (reference sequence). In nucleotides, the CDR3 is TGTGCCAGCAGCTTAGGCGGGTGGAGCCAGCCCCAGCATTTT. Translation gives CASSLGGWSQPQHF.

This clone was seen a single time. The chain joins TRBV4-1 to TRBJ2-2; 7 positions match TRBD1. V was pared by 3 bases and J by 4 bases, with 11 bases of the junction left unmatched. The germline gives CDR1 MGHRA, CDR2 YSYEKL. The CDR3 totals 17 residues. The CDR3 nucleotides read TGCGCCAGCAGCCACCTGACAGGGAATTCTGGCACCGGGGAGCTGTTTTTT. This translates into CASSHLTGNSGTGELFF.

The rearrangement links TRBV5-1 to TRBJ2-1; D is perhaps TRBD2 (6 bases). Trimming stripped 1 base from V and 3 bases from J, with 11 bases between. The V gene's germline CDR1 is SGHRS and CDR2 YFSETQ. The CDR3 totals 15 residues. This chain's CDR3 is CASSLLAEGYNEQFF. CDR3 nucleotide sequence: TGCGCCAGCAGCTTGTTAGCGGAGGGCTACAATGAGCAGTTCTTC.

The rearrangement joins TRBV7-3 to TRBJ2-7; no reliable D call. This CDR3 has 13 residues. The germline V and J ends were trimmed by 5 bases and 4 bases, with 12 bases remaining between them. Germline CDR1 reads SGHTA; CDR2 reads FQGTGA. DNA of the CDR3: TGTGCCAGCAGCGACTTCCATGGGTACGAGCAGTACTTC. Its translation is CASSDFHGYEQYF.

The chain recombines TRBV19 with TRBJ1-2; possible D gene TRBD1, 5 bases. CDR3 size: 16 residues. Germline assignment: CDR1 LNHDA and CDR2 SQIVND (reference sequence). Trimming left V 5 bases short and J 1 base short, with 17 bases between. The CDR3 is CASSPTQGSFNYGYTF. As DNA, the CDR3 is TGTGCCAGTAGTCCCACGCAGGGCAGCTTTAACTATGGCTACACCTTC.

V gene TRBV19 combines with J gene TRBJ2-1; weak D call: TRBD1 (5 bases). Germline V lookup: CDR1 LNHDA, CDR2 SQIVND (reference sequence). CDR3 length equals 12 residues. V was cut by 1 base and J by 7 bases, with 5 bases left in between. CDR3 nucleotides: TGTGCCAGTAGTATAGGGACAAATGAGCAGTTCTTC. Its protein is CASSIGTNEQFF.

The chain has TRBV27 and TRBJ2-1; 7 bases align to TRBD2. The V gene end was trimmed by 5 bases and the J gene end by 15 bases; junction bases not matched to a gene: 10. The CDR3 sequence is 12 residues long. Germline V lookup: CDR1 MNHEY, CDR2 SMNVEV (reference sequence). DNA for the CDR3: TGTGCCAGCAGTACTTCTAGCGGTAGGACGTTCTTC. This gives the protein CASSTSSGRTFF.

The chain combines TRBV25-1 with TRBJ1-2; no reliable D call. The V end lost 3 bases, the J end lost 2 bases, and 10 bases lay between the germline ends. Looked up from germline, CDR1 is MGHDK and CDR2 is SYGVNS. The length of the CDR3 is 14 residues. CDR3 loop: CASSDAGANYGYTF. The CDR3 DNA sequence: TGTGCCAGCAGTGACGCGGGAGCCAACTATGGCTACACCTTC.

The rearrangement joins TRBV29-1 to TRBJ1-1; D perhaps matches TRBD1 (6 bases). V was shortened by 4 bases and J by 4 bases, with 13 bases between the two germline ends. Germline CDR1 and CDR2: SQVTM and ANQGSEA. The CDR3 runs to 13 residues. The CDR3 spells CSVVKVGGTEAFF. The CDR3 DNA follows: TGCAGCGTTGTTAAGGTAGGGGGCACTGAAGCTTTCTTT.

The rearrangement links TRBV2 to TRBJ1-1; TRBD1 matches at 8 bases. Germline lookup yields CDR1 SNHLY and CDR2 FYNNEI. Losses at the gene ends were 6 bases for V and 5 bases for J; bases not matched to a gene: 11. The CDR3 has 15 amino acids. The CDR3 nucleotides read TGTGCCAGCAGCGCAGAGGGACAGGCATTGACTGAAGCTTTCTTT. Translated, it gives CASSAEGQALTEAFF.

This rearrangement joins TRBV5-1 to TRBJ2-1; the match to TRBD1 covers 9 bases. Germline V gene data show CDR1 as SGHRS and CDR2 as YFSETQ. V gave up 3 bases and J gave up 14 bases; unmatched junction bases: 3. There are 11 residues in the CDR3. In nucleotides, the CDR3 is TGCGCCAGCAGCTGGGACAGGGAGAAGTTCTTC. It encodes CASSWDREKFF.

The V and J genes are TRBV7-9 and TRBJ1-1, with unresolved D. The length of the CDR3 is 12 residues. Germline CDR1 SEHNR, CDR2 FQNEAQ (reference sequence). Trimming cost V 4 bases and J 3 bases, with 6 bases left between them. The CDR3 is CASSYRDTEAFF. As DNA, the CDR3 is TGTGCCAGCAGCTATCGGGACACTGAAGCTTTCTTT.